This T cell receptor beta chain is from a study of OX40 agonist ivuxolimab in advanced cancers. This CDR3 has 17 residues. Germline trimming cut 0 bases from V and 3 bases from J; bases unmatched to any gene: 6. Germline lookup yields CDR1 LGHNA and CDR2 YNFKEQ. A single count supports this clone. Clones were read by immunoSEQ multiplex PCR, and TCRdb kept only the in-frame ones, dropping some. The data contain about 37,000 clones, roughly 87% of them singletons. The receptor comes from an adult with an advanced solid tumor such as melanoma, head and neck, liver or kidney cancer. Sequences were derived from CD4+ or CD8+ T cells sorted from blood, sampled in a trial of the OX40 agonist ivuxolimab. The chain links TRBV4-2 to TRBJ2-1; TRBD2 matches at 9 bases. CDR3 in amino acids: CASSQEWRGGLYNEQFF. The DNA for the CDR3 is TGTGCCAGCAGCCAAGAATGGCGGGGGGGCCTCTACAATGAGCAGTTCTTC.